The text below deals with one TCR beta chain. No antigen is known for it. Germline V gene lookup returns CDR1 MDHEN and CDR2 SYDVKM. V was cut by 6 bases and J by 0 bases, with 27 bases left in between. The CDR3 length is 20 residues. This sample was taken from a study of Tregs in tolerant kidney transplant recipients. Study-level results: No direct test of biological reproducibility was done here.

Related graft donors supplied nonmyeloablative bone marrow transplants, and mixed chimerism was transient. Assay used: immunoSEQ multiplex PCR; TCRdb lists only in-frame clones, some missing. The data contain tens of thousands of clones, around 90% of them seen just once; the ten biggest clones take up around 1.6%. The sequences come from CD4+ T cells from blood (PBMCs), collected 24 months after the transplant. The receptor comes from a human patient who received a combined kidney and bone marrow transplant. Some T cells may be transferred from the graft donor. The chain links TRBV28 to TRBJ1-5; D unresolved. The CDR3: CASSHYPSRLRRDSNQPQHF. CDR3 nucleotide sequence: TGTGCCAGCAGCCATTACCCCTCGCGATTAAGGAGGGATAGCAATCAGCCCCAGCATTTT.